This T cell receptor beta chain comes out of a study of OX40 agonist ivuxolimab in advanced cancers. Study details: Of mixed ages from 23 to 79 and averaging 60 years, the group was about 80% male.

The CDR3 covers 18 residues. Per germline, CDR1 SGHAT and CDR2 FQNNGV. V was clipped by 1 base and J by 4 bases; unmatched bases: 12. Repertoires were generated with immunoSEQ multiplex PCR, while TCRdb's copy carries only in-frame clones and drops some. Among around 18,000 clones listed, less than 95% were seen once. The chain combines TRBV11-2 with TRBJ2-7; TRBD2 matches at 11 bases. This specimen was CD4+ or CD8+ T cells sorted from blood, taken in a trial of the OX40 agonist ivuxolimab. This clonotype originated in an adult with an advanced solid tumor such as melanoma, head and neck, liver or kidney cancer. The CDR3 DNA follows: TGTGCCAGCAGCTTAGTCACTTTAGCTAGCGGGAGGATGTACGAGCAGTACTTC. The encoded protein is CASSLVTLASGRMYEQYF.